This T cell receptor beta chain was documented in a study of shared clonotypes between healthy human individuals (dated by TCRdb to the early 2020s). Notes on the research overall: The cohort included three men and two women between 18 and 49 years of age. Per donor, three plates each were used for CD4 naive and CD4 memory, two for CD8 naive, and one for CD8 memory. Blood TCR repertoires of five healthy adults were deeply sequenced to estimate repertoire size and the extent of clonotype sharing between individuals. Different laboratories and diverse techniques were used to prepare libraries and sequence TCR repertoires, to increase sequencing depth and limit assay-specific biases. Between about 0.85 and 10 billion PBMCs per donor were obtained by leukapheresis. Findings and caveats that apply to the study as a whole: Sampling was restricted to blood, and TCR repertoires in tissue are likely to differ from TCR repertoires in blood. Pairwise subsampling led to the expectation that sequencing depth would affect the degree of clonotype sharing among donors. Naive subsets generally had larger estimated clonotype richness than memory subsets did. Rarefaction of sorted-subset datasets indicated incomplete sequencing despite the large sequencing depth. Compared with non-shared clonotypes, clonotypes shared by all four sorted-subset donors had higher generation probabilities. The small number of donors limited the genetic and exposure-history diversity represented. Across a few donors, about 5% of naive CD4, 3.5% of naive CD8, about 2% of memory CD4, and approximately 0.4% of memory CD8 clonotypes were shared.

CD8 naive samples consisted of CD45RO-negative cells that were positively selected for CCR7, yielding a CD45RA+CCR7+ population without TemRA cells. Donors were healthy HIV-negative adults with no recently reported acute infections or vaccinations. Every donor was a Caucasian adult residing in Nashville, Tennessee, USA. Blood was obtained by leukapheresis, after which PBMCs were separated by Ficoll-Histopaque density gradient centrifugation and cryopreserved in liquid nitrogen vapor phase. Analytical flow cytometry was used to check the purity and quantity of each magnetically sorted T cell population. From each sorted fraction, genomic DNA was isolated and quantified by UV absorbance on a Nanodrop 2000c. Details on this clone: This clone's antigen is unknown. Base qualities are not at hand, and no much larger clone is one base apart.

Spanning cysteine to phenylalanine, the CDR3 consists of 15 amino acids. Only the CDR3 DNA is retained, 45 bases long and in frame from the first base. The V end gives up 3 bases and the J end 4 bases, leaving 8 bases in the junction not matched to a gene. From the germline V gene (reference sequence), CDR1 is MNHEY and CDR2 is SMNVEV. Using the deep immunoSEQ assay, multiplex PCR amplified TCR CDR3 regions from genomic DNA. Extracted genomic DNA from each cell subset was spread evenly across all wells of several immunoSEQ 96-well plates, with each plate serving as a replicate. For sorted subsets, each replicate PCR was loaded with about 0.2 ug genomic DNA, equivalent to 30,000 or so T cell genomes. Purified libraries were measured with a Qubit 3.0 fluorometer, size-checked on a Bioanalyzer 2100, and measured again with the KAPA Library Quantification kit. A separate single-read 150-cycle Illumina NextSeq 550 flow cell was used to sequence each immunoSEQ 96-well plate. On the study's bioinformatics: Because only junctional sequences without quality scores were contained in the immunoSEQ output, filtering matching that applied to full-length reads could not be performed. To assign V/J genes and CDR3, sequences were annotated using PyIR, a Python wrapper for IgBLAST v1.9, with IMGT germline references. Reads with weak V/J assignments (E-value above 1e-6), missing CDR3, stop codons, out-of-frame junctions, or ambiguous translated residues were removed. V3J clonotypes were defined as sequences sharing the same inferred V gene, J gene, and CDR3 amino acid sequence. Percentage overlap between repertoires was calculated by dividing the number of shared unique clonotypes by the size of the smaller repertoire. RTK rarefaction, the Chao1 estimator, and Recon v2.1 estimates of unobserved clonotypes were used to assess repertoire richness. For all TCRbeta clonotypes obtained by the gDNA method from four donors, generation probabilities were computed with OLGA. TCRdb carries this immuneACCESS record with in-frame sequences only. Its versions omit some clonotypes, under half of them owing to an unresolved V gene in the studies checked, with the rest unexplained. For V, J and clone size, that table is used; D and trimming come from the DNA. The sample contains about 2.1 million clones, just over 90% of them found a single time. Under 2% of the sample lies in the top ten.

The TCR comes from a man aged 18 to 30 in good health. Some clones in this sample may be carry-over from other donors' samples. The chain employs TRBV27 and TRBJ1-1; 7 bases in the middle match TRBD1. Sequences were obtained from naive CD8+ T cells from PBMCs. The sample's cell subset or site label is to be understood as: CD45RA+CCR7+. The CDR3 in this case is CASSFPGRGITEAFF. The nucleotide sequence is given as TGTGCCAGCAGTTTCCCGGGCAGGGGGATCACTGAAGCTTTCTTT.